This T cell receptor (beta chain) was captured by sequencing in a study of regulatory T cells in long-lasting Graves disease. To make TCR beta libraries, researchers used iRepertoire HTBI primers and Arm-PCR of CDR3 regions. A single record per CDR3 protein comes from TCRdb applying MiXCR to the multiplex PCR reads. The table records about 460,000 distinct CDR3 sequences, less than 25% of them present only once. General study points: Few sampled subjects may have lowered accuracy. Persistent Graves' patients showed less TCR diversity than newly diagnosed ones. The study examined only peripheral blood, not thyroid tissue.

A word on this clonotype: Its matching antigen is unknown.

V dropped 5 bases and J dropped 5; count of bases not matched to a gene: 9. From germline, CDR1 is SEHNR and CDR2 FQNEAQ (reference sequence). The CDR3 extends over 15 amino acids. Time point specified: persistent/refractory GD, antithyroid drugs over 5 years with positive TRAb. PBMC RNA was the source of the TCR library. Material: peripheral blood mononuclear cells (PBMCs), obtained when the disease was refractory, from a patient treated with antithyroid drugs. The sequence derives from a female donor with Graves disease. The genes are TRBV7-9 and TRBJ2-5; 9 bases are a match to TRBD1. The CDR3 DNA follows: TGTGCCAGCAGCACTTACAGGGGGCGCGGGGAGACCCAGTACTTC. This gives the protein CASSTYRGRGETQYF. The whole variable domain, filled in from reference TRBV7-9 and TRBJ2-5, reads DTGVSQNPRHKITKRGQNVTFRCDPISEHNRLYWYRQTLGQGPEFLTYFQNEAQLEKSRLLSDRFSAERPKGSFSTLEIQRTEQGDSAMYLCASSTYRGRGETQYFGPGTRLLVL.